This T cell receptor (beta chain) was sequenced in a study of T cell changes during pregnancy in multiple sclerosis. Sequencing used immunoSEQ multiplex PCR; TCRdb keeps in-frame clones, though not all of them. The sample lists 100,000 or so clones, about 94% seen once, with over 0.8% in the top ten. V was clipped by 4 bases and J by 7 bases; unmatched bases: 16. CDR1 SGHNT and CDR2 YENEEA come from the germline V gene. The CDR3 loop spans 19 amino acids. The genes are TRBV11-3 and TRBJ2-1; 13 bases are shared with TRBD2. The TCR originated in a female donor with multiple sclerosis, enrolled in a pregnancy study. Sample: peripheral blood, taken before pregnancy. CDR3 in amino acids: CASSSPGGLAGTGPNEQFF. CDR3 sequence (DNA): TGTGCCAGCAGCTCCCCAGGGGGACTAGCGGGGACCGGACCAAATGAGCAGTTCTTC.